This T cell receptor (beta chain) was captured in a study of control samples from healthy donors and cancer patients. This table comes from immunoSEQ multiplex PCR, and its TCRdb copy is limited to in-frame clones, with some not included. Among 100,000 to 120,000 clones listed, 80% to 90% were seen once. The CDR3 length is 14 residues. V was pared by 4 bases and J by 4 bases, with 3 bases of the junction left unmatched. Germline V gives CDR1 KGHDR, CDR2 SFDVKD. This TCR was sampled from a woman aged 50 to 60 in good health. Sequencing input: blood. This chain connects TRBV24-1 to TRBJ1-2, with 9 bases fitting TRBD1. CDR3 DNA: TGTGCCACCAGTGACACGGGACAGGGCTATGGCTACACCTTC. Translated, it gives CATSDTGQGYGYTF.